One T cell receptor (beta chain) is described in this entry. The sample belongs to a study of T cells in Graves' hyperthyroidism and ophthalmopathy. Amplified regions were TCR beta CDR3 sequences from RNA transcripts. HTBI primers were used for first-round RT-PCR of the TCR CDR3. TCRdb recomputed calls from the multiplex PCR reads with MiXCR, one row per CDR3 protein. The data contain around 560,000 distinct CDR3 sequences, 16% of them seen just once; the ten biggest clones take up about 20%. Unmatched junction bases numbered 13, after V lost 5 bases and J lost 5 bases. From germline, CDR1 is SGHVS and CDR2 FNYEAQ. This CDR3 spans 17 amino acids.

Sequencing used blood. The sequence was obtained from a woman aged 18-29 years with Graves' hyperthyroidism. J is TRBJ2-5 and V is TRBV7-6, with 11 bases fitting TRBD2. The CDR3 DNA follows: TGTGCCAGCAGCCTAGAATCACTAGCGGGAGTCGGGGAGACCCAGTACTTC. Translated: CASSLESLAGVGETQYF.